The source of this TCR beta chain is a study of cytomegalovirus exposure and HLA in healthy donors. Trimming stripped 3 bases from V and 3 bases from J, with 13 bases between. CDR3 length: 15 residues. Germline CDR1 and CDR2: SGHTA and FQGNSA. The PCR contained 60 Vbeta and 13 Jbeta primers. Libraries were prepared by immunoSEQ multiplex PCR; TCRdb keeps only in-frame clonotypes and omits some of them. This table has 100,000 to 150,000 clones, just under 75% appearing once. This clone was detected only a few times. Sequenced: PBMCs. The TCR was taken from a man in his sixties in good health and CMV-seropositive. The genes are TRBV7-2 and TRBJ2-3; TRBD2 might be the D (5 bases). CDR3 in amino acids: CASSLQARETDTQYF. CDR3 coding DNA: TGTGCCAGCAGCTTGCAAGCGAGGGAGACAGATACGCAGTATTTT. Based on the CDR3 plus reference TRBV7-2 and TRBJ2-3, the full variable domain is GAGVSQSPSNKVTEKGKDVELRCDPISGHTALYWYRQSLGQGLEFLIYFQGNSAPDKSGLPSDRFSAERTGGSVSTLTIQRTQQEDSAVYLCASSLQARETDTQYFGPGTRLTVL.